The 10 T cell receptor beta chains presented below share a single source sample, sequenced in a study of blood T cells in healthy people across ages. The authors ran a second PCR of about 7 to 11 cycles using a sample-barcoded 5' primer and a J-beta primer mix. One entry per CDR3 protein results from TCRdb running MiXCR on the 5' RACE reads. The sample gives some 640,000 distinct CDR3 sequences, roughly 49% of which show up once; roughly 34% is in the top ten. The source material was blood. All receptors come from a woman in her sixties in good health.

The chain has TRBV7-9 and TRBJ2-3; D tentatively reads TRBD1 or TRBD2 (5 bases each). There are 13 residues in the CDR3. V was clipped by 9 bases and J by 2 bases, with 12 bases between them. Germline-derived CDR1 and CDR2 are SEHNR and FQNEAQ (reference sequence). The CDR3 DNA reads TGTGCCAGGGGACCGACAGACACAGATACGCAGTATTTT. Protein product: CARGPTDTDTQYF.

This clonotype was seen just once. The gene calls are TRBV2 and TRBJ2-3, with 9 positions matching TRBD1. This CDR3 contains 18 residues. V lost 6 bases to trimming and J lost 4 bases; unmatched junction nucleotides: 17. Germline CDR1 is SNHLY and CDR2 is FYNNEI. CDR3 loop: CASSPRLSGTGLADTQYF. CDR3 nucleotide sequence: TGTGCCAGCAGCCCCCGCCTCAGCGGGACAGGGTTGGCAGATACGCAGTATTTT.

The chain carries TRBV18 and TRBJ2-3, with TRBD2 as a possible D gene (5 bases). In germline, CDR1 is KGHSH, CDR2 LQKENI. Trimming took 3 bases from V and 3 from J, leaving 10 bases between them. This CDR3 region has 14 residues. The CDR3 sequence is CASSPQRGTDTQYF. The CDR3 DNA is TGTGCCAGCTCACCCCAGAGAGGGACAGATACGCAGTATTTT.

The chain carries TRBV7-2 and TRBJ1-5; TRBD1 might be the D (6 bases). The germline CDR1 and CDR2 sequences are SGHTA and FQGNSA. Between the trimmed V and J ends, which lost 7 bases and 6 bases, there was a span of 13 bases. The CDR3 sequence is 13 residues long. CDR3 amino acids: CASTPRGGQPQHF. The CDR3 bases are TGTGCCAGCACCCCCAGGGGTGGTCAGCCCCAGCATTTT.

The genes are TRBV20-1 and TRBJ1-2; 8 bases agree with TRBD1. The CDR3 is 16 amino acids. CDR1 is DFQATT and CDR2 is SNEGSKA in the germline V gene (reference sequence). V shed 0 bases, J shed 3 bases, and the junction held 9 bases outside the gene matches. The CDR3 protein is CSAREGGQGLYYGYTF. In nucleotides, the CDR3 is TGCAGTGCTAGAGAGGGCGGACAGGGACTCTACTATGGCTACACCTTC.

This clonotype appeared a few times. The gene calls are TRBV6-2 or TRBV6-3 and TRBJ2-7, with TRBD1 matching 7 bases. Germline assignment: CDR1 MNHEY and CDR2 SVGEGT. The CDR3 covers 15 residues. V lost 7 bases and J lost 1; bases outside the gene matches: 10. CDR3 coding DNA: TGTGCCAGCAAACCGGGGACAGCCCGTTCCTACGAGCAGTACTTC. As protein: CASKPGTARSYEQYF.

The chain links TRBV27 to TRBJ2-6; D ambiguous. The CDR3 runs to 16 residues. The germline V and J ends were trimmed by 5 bases and 0 bases, with 11 bases remaining between them. Looked up from germline, CDR1 is MNHEY and CDR2 is SMNVEV (reference sequence). CDR3 amino acids: CASSRFTPSGANVLTF. The CDR3 coding sequence is TGTGCCAGCAGTCGTTTCACGCCCTCTGGGGCCAACGTCCTGACTTTC.

The CDR3 bases are TGCAGTGCTAGTCCCGGGAGCTCCTACAATGAGCAGTTCTTC. Protein product: CSASPGSSYNEQFF. The rearrangement uses TRBV20-1 and TRBJ2-1; possibly TRBD2 for D (6 bases). This CDR3 has 14 amino acids. Germline-derived CDR1 and CDR2 are DFQATT and SNEGSKA (reference sequence). V was pared by 3 bases and J by 0 bases, with 9 bases between.

This clonotype came up many times. This chain links TRBV4-2 with TRBJ2-5; TRBD2 might be the D (6 bases). The length of the CDR3 is 15 residues. Germline-derived CDR1 and CDR2 are LGHNA and YNFKEQ. Trimming took off 4 bases at V and 2 bases at J, with 14 bases between the two ends. CDR3 DNA sequence: TGTGCCAGCAGCCCGACCGGGACTCCGCAAGAGACCCAGTACTTC. Protein sequence: CASSPTGTPQETQYF.

As for this clonotype: Given a much more abundant clone one base away, this may be a read error. This sequence joins TRBV20-1 and TRBJ2-7, with 7 bases fitting TRBD2. V trimming: 3 bases; J trimming: 12 bases; junction bases outside the gene matches: 11. The CDR3 sequence is 12 residues long. The V gene's germline CDR1 is DFQATT and CDR2 SNEGSKA (reference sequence). The DNA for the CDR3 is TGCAGTGCTAGTAAAATGGCGGGAGTATTGTACTTC. Translating gives CSASKMAGVLYF.